The 28 T cell receptor beta chains given below trace back to one sample, sequenced in a study of T-cell reconstitution after alpha-beta-depleted transplantation in children. Preparation of the TCRbeta library used unique molecular identifiers. A single record per CDR3 protein comes from TCRdb applying MiXCR to the PCR reads. Among 600,000 to 700,000 distinct CDR3 sequences listed, 16% were seen once. The source was PBMCs from the stem cell graft donor, collected from the stem cell graft. All receptors derive from a human donor who donated a stem cell graft to a child with acute myeloid leukemia.

In this sample, this clonotype turned up many times. The chain couples TRBV7-2 to TRBJ2-1; 9 bases are a match to TRBD2. In germline, CDR1 is SGHTA, CDR2 FQGNSA. J was trimmed by 1 base and V by 8 bases; bases with no gene match: 9. This CDR3 contains 16 residues. The CDR3 coding sequence is TGTGCCAGCGGGCTGGCAGCGGGGGGTTCCTACAATGAGCAGTTCTTC. This codes for CASGLAAGGSYNEQFF.

In its sample, this clonotype was seen many times. V gene TRBV13 combines with J gene TRBJ1-2; unclear D gene. Looked up from germline, CDR1 is PRHDT and CDR2 is FYEKMQ (reference sequence). Trimming removed 5 bases at V and 6 bases at J, with 16 bases between. The CDR3 is made up of 14 amino acids. CDR3 amino acids: CASSVTGRVDGYTF. The CDR3, as DNA: TGTGCCAGCAGCGTTACCGGGAGGGTCGATGGCTACACCTTC.

This clonotype was picked up many times. The chain carries TRBV20-1 and TRBJ2-7; 7 bases are a match to TRBD1. Germline V gives CDR1 DFQATT, CDR2 SNEGSKA (reference sequence). The CDR3 consists of 13 residues. Germline trimming cut 6 bases from V and 6 bases from J; bases unmatched to any gene: 11. Here the CDR3 DNA reads TGCAGTGCCTATACAGGGGATGGTAGCGAGCAGTACGTC. It yields the protein CSAYTGDGSEQYV.

This clonotype was counted many times. J is TRBJ2-7 and V is TRBV29-1, with 8 bases identical to TRBD1. Per germline, CDR1 SQVTM and CDR2 ANQGSEA. J lost 6 bases, V lost 6 bases, and 13 bases had no gene match. The CDR3 extends over 14 amino acids. The CDR3 loop reads CSVPLAGGDSEQYF. The CDR3 DNA reads as TGCAGCGTCCCCCTTGCAGGGGGCGATTCCGAGCAGTACTTC.

J is TRBJ1-5 and V is TRBV9, with no clear D. V gave up 0 bases and J gave up 2 bases, with 6 bases separating them. From germline, CDR1 is SGDLS and CDR2 YYNGEE. This CDR3 comprises 14 residues. The CDR3 sequence is CASSVGYGNQPQHF. For the CDR3, the DNA is TGTGCCAGCAGCGTAGGGTATGGCAATCAGCCCCAGCATTTT.

This clonotype was seen many times. The V and J genes are TRBV20-1 and TRBJ1-1; TRBD1 is a possible D gene (6 bases). The V end was cut by 6 bases, the J end by 1 base, with 15 bases between. The CDR3 has 14 residues. Germline CDR1 and CDR2: DFQATT and SNEGSKA (reference sequence). The CDR3 protein is CSAVGTPQNTEAFF. CDR3 DNA: TGCAGTGCGGTTGGGACACCCCAGAACACTGAAGCTTTCTTT.

This rearrangement joins TRBV20-1 to TRBJ1-1; perhaps TRBD1 as D (6 bases). Looked up from germline, CDR1 is DFQATT and CDR2 is SNEGSKA (reference sequence). Between the trimmed V and J ends, which lost 6 bases and 2 bases, there was a span of 19 bases. This CDR3 is built from 15 residues. CDR3 sequence (DNA): TGCAGTGCCCCTCCGGGGGCGATTGGAAACACTGAAGCTTTCTTT. Protein product: CSAPPGAIGNTEAFF.

V usage is TRBV5-1 and J usage is TRBJ1-1; 10 nucleotides agree with TRBD1. The CDR3 totals 14 residues. Losses at the gene ends were 2 bases for V and 7 bases for J; bases not matched to a gene: 5. The germline V gene has CDR1 SGHRS and CDR2 YFSETQ. CDR3 in DNA: TGCGCCAGCAGCTTACTGGACAGGGGGGTTGAAGCTTTCTTT. Its protein product is CASSLLDRGVEAFF.

The chain links TRBV6-1 to TRBJ2-2, with 8 bases aligning to TRBD1. Losses at the gene ends were 6 bases for V and 0 bases for J; bases not matched to a gene: 15. The CDR3 sequence is 19 residues long. The germline V gene encodes CDR1 MNHNS and CDR2 SASEGT. CDR3 sequence (DNA): TGTGCCAGCAGCCTACGAGGGACAGGCGCCGCTTCGAACACCGGGGAGCTGTTTTTT. Translated, it gives CASSLRGTGAASNTGELFF.

This clonotype has just one count. A much bigger clone sits one base away, suggesting this may be a read error. This sequence joins TRBV20-1 and TRBJ2-1; D not certain. The CDR3 length is 11 residues. CDR1 is DFQATT, CDR2 SNEGSKA, per germline (reference sequence). Trimming cost V 3 bases and J 6 bases, with 6 bases left between them. The CDR3 spells CSASSRNEQFF. DNA for the CDR3: TGCAGTGCTAGTTCGCGCAATGAGCAGTTCTTC.

This clonotype showed up many times. The chain has TRBV30 and TRBJ2-2; D unclear. The CDR3 totals 11 residues. Germline assignment: CDR1 GTSNPN and CDR2 SVGIG (reference sequence). Trimming left V 7 bases short and J 6 bases short, with 9 bases between. CDR3 DNA: TGTGCCTCTTTGTTCCCCGGGGAGCTGTTTTTT. Translation gives CASLFPGELFF.

The V and J genes are TRBV7-2 and TRBJ2-2, with 9 nucleotides matching TRBD1. CDR1 is SGHTA and CDR2 is FQGNSA in the germline V gene. The ends lost 5 bases at V and 4 bases at J; junction bases unmatched: 8. The CDR3 spans 16 residues. DNA for the CDR3: TGTGCCAGCAGCCCGAACAGGGGGCTGAGCACCGGGGAGCTGTTTTTT. Encoded protein: CASSPNRGLSTGELFF.

This clonotype occurred many times. The gene calls are TRBV20-1 and TRBJ2-7; 8 bases align to TRBD1. Germline V gene sequence: CDR1 DFQATT, CDR2 SNEGSKA (reference sequence). V lost 5 bases and J lost 1; bases outside the gene matches: 10. This CDR3 comprises 15 residues. CDR3 loop: CSAPGRTGRSYEQYF. CDR3 sequence (DNA): TGCAGTGCTCCAGGCCGGACAGGGAGGTCCTACGAGCAGTACTTC.

Many counts were recorded for this clonotype. The chain links TRBV20-1 to TRBJ1-2, with unresolved D. In germline, CDR1 is DFQATT, CDR2 SNEGSKA (reference sequence). The CDR3 loop spans 11 amino acids. The germline V and J ends were trimmed by 0 bases and 8 bases, with 7 bases remaining between them. The CDR3 DNA follows: TGCAGTGCTAGAGATGAGGGAGGCTACACCTTC. Translating it yields CSARDEGGYTF.

This clonotype has ten or more counts. The rearrangement joins TRBV9 to TRBJ2-4, with unresolved D. Trimming removed 7 bases at V and 0 bases at J, with 8 bases between. This CDR3 is 13 amino acids long. Germline V CDR1 and CDR2: SGDLS, YYNGEE. The CDR3 region has the DNA TGTGCCAGCTCAGGATTAGCCAAAAACATTCAGTACTTC. Its protein product is CASSGLAKNIQYF.

This clonotype occurred many times. The J gene is TRBJ1-1, the V gene TRBV20-1, with 7 positions matching TRBD1. The J segment lost 4 bases and the V segment lost 6 bases, leaving 5 bases of the junction unmatched. Looked up from germline, CDR1 is DFQATT and CDR2 is SNEGSKA (reference sequence). The CDR3 sequence is 12 residues long. The CDR3 loop is CSALDRATEAFF. CDR3 DNA sequence: TGCAGTGCCCTCGACAGGGCCACTGAAGCTTTCTTT.

This clonotype has more than one count but fewer than ten. V and J are TRBV10-3 and TRBJ2-5; TRBD1 or TRBD2 may be the D gene (6 bases each). CDR1 is ENHRY and CDR2 is SYGVKD in the germline V gene. V was pared by 4 bases and J by 2 bases, with 20 bases between. The length of the CDR3 is 17 residues. CDR3 loop: CAISVVGGLGEQETQYF. Written as DNA, the CDR3 is TGTGCCATCAGTGTGGTCGGGGGCCTAGGAGAACAAGAGACCCAGTACTTC.

In this sample, this clonotype turned up many times. The chain joins TRBV7-2 to TRBJ1-1; D is ambiguous. This CDR3 region has 13 residues. Germline loops: CDR1 SGHTA, CDR2 FQGNSA. With 5 bases removed from V and 0 bases from J, the gap between germline ends came to 7 bases. CDR3 sequence (DNA): TGTGCCAGCAGCGACGCAATGAACACTGAAGCTTTCTTT. Its translation is CASSDAMNTEAFF.

This clonotype was seen ten or more times. V and J are TRBV7-2 and TRBJ1-5, with 7 bases fitting TRBD1. CDR1 is SGHTA and CDR2 is FQGNSA in the germline V gene. The trim removed 3 bases at V and 4 bases at J, leaving 6 bases unmatched. CDR3 length: 15 residues. CDR3 nucleotides: TGTGCCAGCAGCTTTGGGGACAGACGAAATCAGCCCCAGCATTTT. Translating gives CASSFGDRRNQPQHF.

This clonotype was observed many times. V usage is TRBV5-5 and J usage is TRBJ1-2, with D perhaps matching TRBD1 (6 bases). There are 17 residues in the CDR3. Trimming took 1 base from V and 0 from J, leaving 16 bases between them. The germline gives CDR1 SGHKS, CDR2 YYEKEE (reference sequence). The CDR3 sequence is CASSLSGGPFPNYGYTF. CDR3 sequence (DNA): TGTGCCAGCAGCTTGTCCGGGGGCCCTTTTCCTAACTATGGCTACACCTTC.

Details on this clonotype: Relative to the germline gene, one junction end is altered; a read error may explain this. This rearrangement joins TRBV5-1 to TRBJ2-2, with D tentatively TRBD1 (5 bases). The germline V gene has CDR1 SGHRS and CDR2 YFSETQ. CDR3 length: 15 residues. The CDR3 protein is CATSLATANTGELFF. CDR3 DNA sequence: TGCGCCACCAGCTTGGCGACAGCGAACACCGGGGAGCTGTTTTTT.

This chain uses TRBV7-2 with TRBJ2-3; TRBD2 might be the D (5 bases). CDR1 SGHTA and CDR2 FQGNSA come from the germline V gene. This CDR3 has 14 amino acids. Trimming pared 1 base from V and 6 bases from J, leaving 11 bases between. The CDR3 DNA reads TGTGCCAGCAGCTTAGTAACTAGTCGTGATACGCAGTATTTT. It encodes CASSLVTSRDTQYF.

This clonotype has only a few counts. The J gene is TRBJ2-7, the V gene TRBV28; the D is unclear. Germline values: CDR1 MDHEN, CDR2 SYDVKM. This CDR3 is built from 12 residues. Trimming pared 5 bases from V and 7 bases from J, leaving 12 bases between. CDR3 protein: CASSLALGEQYV. CDR3 sequence (DNA): TGTGCCAGCAGTCTGGCTCTGGGGGAGCAGTACGTC.

The chain carries TRBV20-1 and TRBJ2-7, with TRBD2 identical over 9 bases. This CDR3 has 15 residues. Germline CDR1 and CDR2: DFQATT and SNEGSKA (reference sequence). The V and J ends lost 6 bases and 4 bases, in that order; junction bases with no gene match: 13. In DNA, the CDR3 is TGCAGTGCCCTAGACGCGAGCGGGGGGCTTTACGAGCAGTACTTC. Translation: CSALDASGGLYEQYF.

This clonotype was counted a few times. The CDR3 protein is CASSPGQAIQPQHF. CDR3 in DNA: TGTGCCAGCTCACCGGGACAGGCGATTCAGCCCCAGCATTTT. The chain has TRBV18 and TRBJ1-5; TRBD1 aligns across 8 bases. The germline V gene encodes CDR1 KGHSH and CDR2 LQKENI. Trimming removed 3 bases from V and 6 bases from J; junction bases left unmatched: 4. The CDR3 is 14 residues long.

The table lists this clonotype with a few counts. This rearrangement joins TRBV7-2 to TRBJ1-3, with D unresolved. Trimming removed 3 bases from V and 0 bases from J, with 12 bases in between. The length of the CDR3 is 16 residues. The germline V gene has CDR1 SGHTA and CDR2 FQGNSA. The CDR3 DNA reads TGTGCCAGCAGCTTTAATCGGTTATACTCTGGAAACACCATATATTTT. Residues: CASSFNRLYSGNTIYF. Filled out from reference TRBV7-2 and TRBJ1-3, the complete variable domain reads GAGVSQSPSNKVTEKGKDVELRCDPISGHTALYWYRQSLGQGLEFLIYFQGNSAPDKSGLPSDRFSAERTGGSVSTLTIQRTQQEDSAVYLCASSFNRLYSGNTIYFGEGSWLTVV.

This clonotype came up a few times. The rearrangement joins TRBV6-1 to TRBJ2-5, with D unresolved. V lost 4 bases, J lost 1 base, and 16 bases lay in between. Germline values: CDR1 MNHNS, CDR2 SASEGT. This CDR3 spans 16 amino acids. CDR3 nucleotides: TGTGCCAGCAGTGGCCCGGAACAGCGACTCCAAGAGACCCAGTACTTC. Residues: CASSGPEQRLQETQYF.

This clonotype was counted a few times. The V call is TRBV20-1, the J call TRBJ2-1; D is unclear. Germline lookup yields CDR1 DFQATT and CDR2 SNEGSKA (reference sequence). This CDR3 has 16 residues. The ends were cut back, 2 bases at V and 1 base at J, with 15 bases in the middle. In DNA form, the CDR3 reads TGCAGTGCTAGACGCCTCTCCGGTGCGTCCTACAATGAGCAGTTCTTC. This translates into CSARRLSGASYNEQFF.